Included here is one TCR beta chain sequence, with context. The target of this receptor is not known. Per-nucleotide qualities are absent, and no much larger clonotype sits a single base away. This sample is drawn from a study of blood T cell repertoires in COVID-19 (dated by TCRdb to the early 2020s). Study-wide context: Collaborator samples came from the United States, Italy and Spain and covered acute and convalescent phases of COVID-19. The samples were drawn from two sources: the first 160 participants of the ongoing ImmuneRACE study, and 1,254 subjects contributed by 6 global collaborators. Subjects who had been exposed to COVID-19, were actively infected with it, or had recovered from it provided the deeply sampled blood TCRbeta repertoires that made up the dataset. The prospective study material was composed of cDNA or gDNA derived from T cells, B-cell-depleted T cells, or PBMCs. Where HLA class I and class II types were available, the types were taken from metadata supplied by the sample provider, not from assay-based typing. The repertoires were released in a freely available public database meant as a resource for research on the immune response to SARS-CoV-2. The sample metadata nearly always contained a de-identified subject ID, COVID-19 status, age in years and sex. Results the study describes overall, beyond this receptor: The amount of clinical and demographic metadata varied by source and participant and was provided uncurated.

The immunoSEQ Assay, a bias-controlled multiplex PCR, was used to amplify TCRbeta CDR3 regions from genomic DNA. The original pipeline was this. The number of nucleated cells in each sample was estimated by amplification of reference gene primers within the assay. To quantify the absolute abundance of each unique TCRbeta CDR3 rearrangement, sequence reads were collapsed and filtered. Productive Simpson clonality was computed per sample as the square root of Simpson's diversity index over productive rearrangements. Here the immuneACCESS table is served through TCRdb, limited to in-frame sequences with V and J called. Missing clones are a known gap in these copies; in checked studies unresolved V genes cover under half, and the rest lacks a known reason. V, J and clone size derive from that table, while D and trimming were established from the DNA sequence. Across this sample there are about 430,000 clones, with roughly 84% seen only once. In total, the top ten clones hold approximately 1.3% of the sample.

The germline V gene yields MNHEY for CDR1 and SVGAGI for CDR2. V and J are truncated by 6 bases and 6 bases respectively, leaving an intervening sequence of 11 bases. The CDR3, cysteine through phenylalanine, is 12 amino acids long. CDR3 DNA only is kept here, 36 bases in frame from base 1. Participants in the prospective study were aged about 18 to 90 years, lived in 24 United States geographic areas, and enrolled through a virtual design. In the prospective study, participants were assigned to cohorts based on the clinical history participants reported in a screening survey and a study questionnaire. Exposed participants were defined as having been in contact with someone with a PCR-confirmed or clinician-diagnosed COVID-19 case within 2 weeks of study entry. Mobile phlebotomists in the prospective study collected whole blood, serum and a nasopharyngeal or oropharyngeal swab from every participant. Additional blood draws and questionnaires over a roughly two-month period could optionally be provided by prospective study participants. Before DNA extraction, prospective study blood samples were shipped either frozen or at room temperature.

Recombination linked TRBV6-5 to TRBJ1-2; the D gene is perhaps TRBD1, on 5 matching bases. This TCR was sampled from a young woman who had been exposed to COVID-19. The material sequenced was PBMCs or T cells enriched from blood (not recorded which). The sequence in DNA is TGTGCCAGCAGAGGGGCGGAAGATGGCTACACCTTC. This encodes CASRGAEDGYTF.